Listed below are T cell receptor beta chains from one sample, sequenced in a study of blood T cell repertoires in COVID-19. Clones were read by immunoSEQ multiplex PCR, and TCRdb kept only the in-frame ones, dropping some. Of tens of thousands of clones listed, just under 85% are singletons. The sample taken for sequencing was peripheral blood. The source is a man aged 45-65 years with acute or convalescent COVID-19. Each CDR3 is given with its conserved first and last residue. D genes are given only for firm matches. Size is stated for part of the rows, as once, few or many counts, or as a class when the clone is expanded.

v_gene	abundance	j_gene	len	d_gene	CDR3nt	CDR3aa
TRBV7-9	.	TRBJ1-6	15	.	TGTGCCAGCAGCTTAGGGGCAGTTTATAATTCACCCCTCCACTTT	CASSLGAVYNSPLHF
TRBV11-2	.	TRBJ1-2	14	.	TGTGCCAGCAACCAAAATCAGGGGAACTATGGCTACACCTTC	CASNQNQGNYGYTF
TRBV7-3	.	TRBJ1-2	16	.	TGTGCCAGCAGCTTTGGAGGGACGGATGCTAACTATGGCTACACCTTC	CASSFGGTDANYGYTF
TRBV10-1	.	TRBJ1-1	14	TRBD1	TGCGCCAGCAGGCCCGGGACAGATGATCGGGGGGCTTTCTTT	CASRPGTDDRGAFF
TRBV6-2/TRBV6-3	few	TRBJ2-1	15	.	TGTGCCAGCAGCCCAGGCGGGATGTCCTACAATGAGCAGTTCTTC	CASSPGGMSYNEQFF
TRBV29-1	.	TRBJ2-3	14	TRBD1	TGCAGCGCGGTACAGGGGGCAACCACAGATACGCAGTATTTT	CSAVQGATTDTQYF
TRBV28	once	TRBJ1-2	15	.	TGTGCCAGCACCTTAGCAGGGAAGACCAACTATGGCTACACCTTC	CASTLAGKTNYGYTF
TRBV5-4	.	TRBJ2-7	13	.	TGTGCCAGCAGCCCGGGAGCTCCTTACGAGCAGTACTTC	CASSPGAPYEQYF
TRBV9	few	TRBJ2-7	15	TRBD2	TGTGCCAGCAGCGTAGGACTAGCGGGAGGGCACGAGCAGTACTTC	CASSVGLAGGHEQYF
TRBV7-2	.	TRBJ2-7	15	.	TGTGCCAGCAGCTTAAGACCAGGGTCCTCCTACGAGCAGTACTTC	CASSLRPGSSYEQYF
TRBV5-4	.	TRBJ2-5	15	TRBD2	TGTGCCAGCATCGGCGGGGGGGACCCCCCAGAGACCCAGTACTTC	CASIGGGDPPETQYF
TRBV25-1	.	TRBJ2-1	17	TRBD2	TGTGCCAGCAGTGAAGTGCAGCGGGGCCACTCCTACAATGAGCAGTTCTTC	CASSEVQRGHSYNEQFF
TRBV5-1	.	TRBJ2-3	16	TRBD2	TGCGCCAGCTTCGGGACTAGCGGGGCTAGCACAGATACGCAGTATTTT	CASFGTSGASTDTQYF
TRBV13	.	TRBJ2-7	15	TRBD1	TGTGCCAGCAGCTTGGGACAGGGGGCGCAGGACGAGCAGTACTTC	CASSLGQGAQDEQYF
TRBV18	.	TRBJ1-1	16	.	TGTGCCAGCTCACCTACAGAAGTTGGGAGAGGCACTGAAGCTTTCTTT	CASSPTEVGRGTEAFF
TRBV7-2	.	TRBJ2-5	15	TRBD1	TGTGCCAGCAGCTTAGATTGGACAGGACAAGAGACCCAGTACTTC	CASSLDWTGQETQYF
TRBV5-1	.	TRBJ2-7	14	TRBD1	TGCGCCAGCAGCTTGCTTGGGACAGGGGTAGAGCAGTACTTC	CASSLLGTGVEQYF
TRBV5-1	.	TRBJ2-3	15	TRBD2	TGCGCCAGCGCCACTATAGCGGGGGGCACAGATACGCAGTATTTT	CASATIAGGTDTQYF
TRBV6-2/TRBV6-3	.	TRBJ1-4	14	.	TGTGCCAGCAGTCCGGACAGAGCAAATGAAAAACTGTTTTTT	CASSPDRANEKLFF
TRBV5-1	many	TRBJ1-6	18	.	TGCGCCAGCAGCACCGGGATAAGGACCGGGTCCTATAATTCACCCCTCCACTTT	CASSTGIRTGSYNSPLHF
TRBV7-2	.	TRBJ1-2	13	.	TGTGCCAGCAGGGACCGACAGACATATGGCTACACCTTC	CASRDRQTYGYTF
TRBV28	.	TRBJ2-7	15	TRBD1	TGTGCCAGCAGTTTATGGGGCACAGGGGACTACGAGCAGTACTTC	CASSLWGTGDYEQYF
TRBV19	.	TRBJ1-1	13	TRBD1	TGTGCCAGTACCGAGGACAGGGTAGGACGGGCTTTCTTT	CASTEDRVGRAFF
TRBV5-1	few	TRBJ2-3	13	.	TGCGCCAGCAGCTTGGCCGTATCGGGTACGCAGTATTTT	CASSLAVSGTQYF
TRBV7-2	.	TRBJ1-1	13	.	TGTGCCAGCAGCACTCGGACCTACCAGGGAGCTTTCTTT	CASSTRTYQGAFF
TRBV2	.	TRBJ2-4	13	.	TGTGCCAGCAACCGGGACTCCAAAAACATTCAGTACTTC	CASNRDSKNIQYF
TRBV6-4	.	TRBJ1-2	13	.	TGTGCCAGCAGAGCTGAAGGGGCGGGAGGCTACACCTTC	CASRAEGAGGYTF
TRBV9	.	TRBJ2-2	14	.	TGTGCCAGCAGCGTAGATTCTGTAACCGGGGAGCTGTTTTTT	CASSVDSVTGELFF
TRBV6-5	once	TRBJ2-5	12	.	TGTGCCAGCAGGTCAGATGGAGAGACCCAGTACTTC	CASRSDGETQYF
TRBV18	.	TRBJ1-2	15	TRBD1	TGTGCCAGCTCACCCCAGGGACAGACTAACTATGGCTACACCTTC	CASSPQGQTNYGYTF
TRBV9	few	TRBJ1-2	15	TRBD1	TGTGCCAGCAGTGAAGGGACAGGGGGAAGCTATGGCTACACCTTC	CASSEGTGGSYGYTF
TRBV4-3	.	TRBJ2-2	17	TRBD2	TGCGCCAGCAGCCCATCCGGGCTAGCGGGGGGGGTGGGGGAGCTGTTTTTT	CASSPSGLAGGVGELFF
TRBV6-4	.	TRBJ2-1	11	.	TGTGCCAGCAGTCAGGGGAATGAGCAGTTCTTC	CASSQGNEQFF
TRBV19	.	TRBJ1-2	16	.	TGTGCCAGTAGTTTCGGAGGGATCGAACGAAACTATGGCTACACCTTC	CASSFGGIERNYGYTF
TRBV10-3	.	TRBJ2-2	18	TRBD1	TGTGCCATCACCGGAGTCCCACGGACAGGGGAGAACACCGGGGAGCTGTTTTTT	CAITGVPRTGENTGELFF
TRBV7-2	.	TRBJ2-1	14	.	TGTGCCAGCAGCTTAGGATCGGTAGGGGCAGAGCAGTTCTTC	CASSLGSVGAEQFF
TRBV5-4	.	TRBJ2-1	14	.	TGTGCCAGCAGCTTGGAACAGGGTAGCGATGAGCAGTTCTTC	CASSLEQGSDEQFF
TRBV6-4	.	TRBJ2-1	15	TRBD2	TGTGCCAGCAGTGTCGGGACTAGCAGCGCCAGTGAGCAGTTCTTC	CASSVGTSSASEQFF
TRBV11-2	.	TRBJ2-6	13	.	TGTGCCAGCAGGGGGCCTGGGGCCAACGTCCTGACTTTC	CASRGPGANVLTF
TRBV11-3	.	TRBJ2-7	12	.	TGTGCCAGCAGCTTAGGGGCGGGTGAGCAGTACTTC	CASSLGAGEQYF
TRBV21-1	.	TRBJ2-1	17	.	TGTGCCAGCAGCAATGGTGGGGGGACTAGCGGCCTCAATGAGCAGTTCTTC	CASSNGGGTSGLNEQFF
TRBV7-6	once	TRBJ1-2	15	.	TGTGCCAGCAGCTTAGCGGATTTGGGGGCTCAGGGCTACACCTTC	CASSLADLGAQGYTF
TRBV18	.	TRBJ1-6	15	.	TGTGCCAGCTCACCCCCACAGGCAGGGAATTCACCCCTCCACTTT	CASSPPQAGNSPLHF
TRBV18	.	TRBJ1-1	13	.	TGTGCCAGCTCACCAGGGGGCAACACTGAAGCTTTCTTT	CASSPGGNTEAFF
TRBV6-4	once	TRBJ2-2	12	.	TGTGCCAGCAGTGATGGAGGGGGGGAGCTGTTTTTT	CASSDGGGELFF
TRBV9	.	TRBJ2-5	16	TRBD2	TGTGCCAGCAGCGTTGGGGGACTAGCGGGACAAGAGACCCAGTACTTC	CASSVGGLAGQETQYF
TRBV28	.	TRBJ2-7	13	.	TGTGCCAGCAATAAAGGCGGGGCCGACGAGCAGTACTTC	CASNKGGADEQYF
TRBV11-2	.	TRBJ2-3	14	TRBD1	TGTGCCAGCAGCCAAGGGACAGGGCTAGATACGCAGTATTTT	CASSQGTGLDTQYF
TRBV30	.	TRBJ2-2	14	TRBD1	TGTGCCTGGAAAGGACAGGGCAATACCGGGGAGCTGTTTTTT	CAWKGQGNTGELFF
TRBV6-2/TRBV6-3	.	TRBJ2-2	14	.	TGTGCCAGCAGTTACCCCTCCCGTACCGGGGAGCTGTTTTTT	CASSYPSRTGELFF
TRBV24-1	few	TRBJ1-5	13	.	TGTGCCACCAGTGCAGGGCTCAAGGGGCCCCAGCATTTT	CATSAGLKGPQHF